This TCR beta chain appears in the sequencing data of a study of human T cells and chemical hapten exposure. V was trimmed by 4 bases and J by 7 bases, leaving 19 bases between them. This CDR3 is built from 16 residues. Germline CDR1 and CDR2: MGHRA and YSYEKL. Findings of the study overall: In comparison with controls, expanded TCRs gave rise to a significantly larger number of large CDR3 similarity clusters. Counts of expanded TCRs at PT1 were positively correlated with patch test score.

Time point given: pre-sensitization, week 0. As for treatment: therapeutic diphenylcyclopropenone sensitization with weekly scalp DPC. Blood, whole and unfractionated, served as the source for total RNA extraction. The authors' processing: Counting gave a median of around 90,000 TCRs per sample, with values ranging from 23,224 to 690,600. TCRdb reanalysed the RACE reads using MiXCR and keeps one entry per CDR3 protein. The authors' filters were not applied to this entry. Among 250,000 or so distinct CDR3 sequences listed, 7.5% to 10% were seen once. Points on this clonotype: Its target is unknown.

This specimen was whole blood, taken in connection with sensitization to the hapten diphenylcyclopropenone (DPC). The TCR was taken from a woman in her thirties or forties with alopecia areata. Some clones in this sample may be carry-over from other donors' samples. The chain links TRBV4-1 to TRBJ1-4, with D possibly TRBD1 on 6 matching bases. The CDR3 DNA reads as TGCGCCAGCAGCCGACAAAGCGGGGGGCGAGGTGAAAAACTGTTTTTT. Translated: CASSRQSGGRGEKLFF.